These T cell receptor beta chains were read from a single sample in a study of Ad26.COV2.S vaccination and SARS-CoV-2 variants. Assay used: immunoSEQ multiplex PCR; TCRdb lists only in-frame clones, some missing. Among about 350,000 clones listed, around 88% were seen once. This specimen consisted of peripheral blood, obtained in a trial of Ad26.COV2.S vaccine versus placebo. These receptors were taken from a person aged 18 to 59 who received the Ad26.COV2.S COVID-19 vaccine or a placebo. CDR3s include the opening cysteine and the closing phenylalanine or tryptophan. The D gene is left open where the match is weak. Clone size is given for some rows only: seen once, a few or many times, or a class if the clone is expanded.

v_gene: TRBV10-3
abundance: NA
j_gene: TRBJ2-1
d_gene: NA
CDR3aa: CAISEYRGKENEQFF
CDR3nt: TGTGCCATCAGTGAGTATCGGGGGAAGGAGAATGAGCAGTTCTTC

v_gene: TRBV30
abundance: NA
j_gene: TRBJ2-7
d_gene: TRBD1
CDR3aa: CAWTMGQGRGTYEQYF
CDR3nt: TGTGCCTGGACGATGGGACAGGGTAGGGGGACCTACGAGCAGTACTTC

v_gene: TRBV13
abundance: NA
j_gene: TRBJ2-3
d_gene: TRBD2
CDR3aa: CASSLVGLAKNSDTQYF
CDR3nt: TGTGCCAGCAGCTTAGTGGGACTAGCGAAAAATTCAGATACGCAGTATTTT

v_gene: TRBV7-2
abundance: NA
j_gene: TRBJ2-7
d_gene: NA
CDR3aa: CASSLNSYEQYF
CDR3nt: TGTGCCAGCAGCTTAAACAGCTACGAGCAGTACTTC

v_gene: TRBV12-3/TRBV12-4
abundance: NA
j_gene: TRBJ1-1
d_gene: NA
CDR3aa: CASSLGEVAFF
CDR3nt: TGTGCCAGCAGTTTAGGTGAGGTCGCTTTCTTT

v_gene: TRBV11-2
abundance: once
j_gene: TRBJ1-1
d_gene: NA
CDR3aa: CASSLKAATNTEAFF
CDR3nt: TGTGCCAGCAGCTTAAAGGCGGCCACGAACACTGAAGCTTTCTTT

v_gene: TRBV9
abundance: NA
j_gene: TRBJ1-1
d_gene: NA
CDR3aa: CASSPPGGVEAFF
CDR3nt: TGTGCCAGCAGCCCCCCTGGAGGGGTCGAAGCTTTCTTT

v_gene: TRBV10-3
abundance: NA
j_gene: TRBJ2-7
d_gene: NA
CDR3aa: CAISEPGRERKPYEQYF
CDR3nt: TGTGCCATCAGTGAGCCAGGGAGAGAGCGGAAACCTTACGAGCAGTACTTC

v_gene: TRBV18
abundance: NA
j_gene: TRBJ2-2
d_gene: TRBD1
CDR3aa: CASSPLGQGAYTGELFF
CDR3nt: TGTGCCAGCTCACCACTAGGACAGGGGGCGTACACCGGGGAGCTGTTTTTT

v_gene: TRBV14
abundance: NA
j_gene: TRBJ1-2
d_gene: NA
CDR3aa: CASSSQTARGYTF
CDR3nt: TGTGCCAGCAGCAGTCAGACAGCCCGTGGCTACACCTTC

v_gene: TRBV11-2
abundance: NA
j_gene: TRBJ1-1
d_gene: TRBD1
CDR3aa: CASSLVMGTANTEAFF
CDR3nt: TGTGCCAGCAGCTTAGTGATGGGGACAGCGAACACTGAAGCTTTCTTT

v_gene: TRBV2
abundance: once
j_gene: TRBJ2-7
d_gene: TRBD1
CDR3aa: CASSRDSGEQYF
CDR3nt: TGTGCCAGCAGTAGGGACAGCGGCGAGCAGTACTTC

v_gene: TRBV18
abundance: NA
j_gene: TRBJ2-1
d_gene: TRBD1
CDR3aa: CASSRDRYNEQFF
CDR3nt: TGTGCCAGCTCACGGGACAGGTACAATGAGCAGTTCTTC

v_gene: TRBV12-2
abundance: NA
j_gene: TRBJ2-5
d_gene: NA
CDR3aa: CASRFGGRDAPKFGQETQYF
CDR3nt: TGTGCAAGTCGCTTCGGGGGACGGGACGCCCCCAAGTTCGGACAAGAGACCCAGTACTTC

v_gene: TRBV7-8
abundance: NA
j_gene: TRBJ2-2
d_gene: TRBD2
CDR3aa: CASRYLLADTGELFF
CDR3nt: TGTGCCAGCAGATACCTCCTAGCGGACACCGGGGAGCTGTTTTTT

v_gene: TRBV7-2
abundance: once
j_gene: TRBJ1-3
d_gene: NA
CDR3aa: CASSIQGTPGNTIYF
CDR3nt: TGTGCCAGCAGCATCCAGGGAACCCCTGGAAACACCATATATTTT